These 29 T cell receptor beta chains were all obtained from the same sample, sequenced in a study of immune aging and cytomegalovirus after organ transplant (dated by TCRdb to about 2021). The time point label corresponds to: five sample-tagged time points from pre-transplant (day -1) to day 368 post-transplant, pooled. The library came from single-cell sequencing. The instrument was an Illumina NovaSeq 6000. The BD Rhapsody Targeted mRNA and AbSeq Reagent Kit, in a microwell format, was used for cell capture and library preparation. TCRdb reanalyzed the raw reads on its own, using fastp at Q25 for trimming and MiXCR for clone calling, and kept in-frame beta chains. Duplicate CDR3 protein sequences are folded into a single record with the most common DNA and genes. Across this sample there are tens of thousands of distinct CDR3 sequences, with just over 35% seen only once. Of the sample, less than 30% falls within the top ten clones.

Their cognate antigens are unknown. The sample here was CMV peptide-activated CD4+ and CD8+ T cells sorted from blood, taken at five time points, pooled. This sample's cell subset or site label indicates: sorted CD8+CD137+ and CD4+CD154+ T cells after about 11 h CMV IE-1 peptide stimulation. The receptors derive from a female donor who had a heart transplant and CMV viremia.

The chain recombines TRBV29-1 with TRBJ1-2, with D perhaps TRBD1 (6 bases). CDR3 length: 14 amino acids. Germline values: CDR1 SQVTM, CDR2 ANQGSEA. V gave up 6 bases and J gave up 4 bases, with 18 bases separating them. CDR3 protein: CSVERRGQGYGYTF. The CDR3 bases are TGCAGCGTAGAACGACGGGGACAAGGCTATGGCTACACCTTC.

This clonotype was observed a few times. The rearrangement joins TRBV6-2 or TRBV6-3 to TRBJ2-7; 7 nucleotides align to TRBD2. CDR3 length: 17 amino acids. V was clipped by 0 bases and J by 2 bases; unmatched bases: 10. The V gene's germline CDR1 is MNHEY and CDR2 SVGEGT. DNA of the CDR3: TGTGCCAGCAGTTACTCGGCTAGCGGACTAACTCCCTACGAGCAGTACTTC. Translation: CASSYSASGLTPYEQYF.

V usage is TRBV5-1 and J usage is TRBJ2-2, with 8 bases identical to TRBD1. The length of the CDR3 is 15 residues. V lost 6 bases to trimming and J lost 4 bases; unmatched junction nucleotides: 8. Per the germline V gene, CDR1 is SGHRS and CDR2 is YFSETQ. CDR3 in DNA: TGCGCCAGCATGAAGGGACAGGACATCACCGGGGAGCTGTTTTTT. This encodes CASMKGQDITGELFF.

There are many counts of this clonotype. This sequence joins TRBV3-1 and TRBJ2-3, with a possible D match to TRBD2 (6 bases). The CDR3 totals 15 residues. V was clipped by 1 base and J by 6 bases, with 14 bases between them. CDR1 and CDR2 (germline): LGHDT, YNNKEL (reference sequence). For the CDR3, the DNA is TGTGCCAGCAGCCAAGGGCGCGGGATTAGTGATACGCAGTATTTT. It yields the protein CASSQGRGISDTQYF.

The V and J genes are TRBV7-2 and TRBJ2-1, with TRBD2 identical over 10 bases. The CDR3 has 18 amino acids. V shed 5 bases and J 8 bases; nucleotides not matched to a gene: 18. The germline CDR1 and CDR2 sequences are SGHTA and FQGNSA. The CDR3 DNA is TGTGCCAGCAGCCCCGGGACCAGCGGGAGGGCCGTTAGGTATGAGCAGTTCTTC. The encoded protein is CASSPGTSGRAVRYEQFF. Full variable domain (rest looked up from reference TRBV7-2 and TRBJ2-1): GAGVSQSPSNKVTEKGKDVELRCDPISGHTALYWYRQSLGQGLEFLIYFQGNSAPDKSGLPSDRFSAERTGGSVSTLTIQRTQQEDSAVYLCASSPGTSGRAVRYEQFFGPGTRLTVL.

Regarding this clonotype: The junction differs from germline at one of its ends, possibly a read error. The chain is built from TRBV18 and TRBJ1-1; D not resolved. This CDR3 contains 13 residues. Germline CDR1 and CDR2: KGHSH and LQKENI. Written as DNA, the CDR3 is TGTGCCAGCTCACCGATTTTCTACACAGAAGCTTTCTTT. Amino acid sequence: CASSPIFYTEAFF.

The V call is TRBV7-2, the J call TRBJ1-1; TRBD1 might be the D (5 bases). The ends were cut back, 1 base at V and 0 bases at J, with 12 bases in the middle. CDR1 SGHTA and CDR2 FQGNSA come from the germline V gene. The CDR3 is made up of 16 amino acids. The CDR3 DNA sequence: TGTGCCAGCAGCTTAGAAGGGGCCTCTATGAACACTGAAGCTTTCTTT. Translated: CASSLEGASMNTEAFF.

There are many counts of this clonotype. The rearrangement links TRBV12-3 or TRBV12-4 to TRBJ1-2; weak D call: TRBD1 (6 bases). Trimming took 4 bases from V and 8 from J, leaving 11 bases between them. This CDR3 comprises 12 residues. The CDR3 spells CASSSQGRGYTF. Here the CDR3 DNA reads TGTGCCAGCAGTTCACAGGGTCGAGGCTACACCTTC.

This sequence joins TRBV7-2 and TRBJ1-1; possibly TRBD1 for D (6 bases). V lost 10 bases, J lost 1 base, and 19 bases lay in between. CDR1 is SGHTA and CDR2 is FQGNSA in the germline V gene. CDR3 length: 15 amino acids. CDR3 nucleotide sequence: TGTGCCACCGATAACAGCAGGGGCGCGAACACTGAAGCTTTCTTT. Its translation is CATDNSRGANTEAFF.

For this clonotype: The junction departs from germline at one end; a sequencing error may be responsible. The V call is TRBV2, the J call TRBJ2-1; D might be TRBD2 (7 bases). The CDR3 is 15 amino acids. Germline values: CDR1 SNHLY, CDR2 FYNNEI. This chain's CDR3 is CVSSGRGRDGNEQFF. CDR3 bases: TGTGTCAGCAGTGGGCGGGGGCGCGATGGCAACGAGCAGTTCTTC.

This clonotype was recorded many times. This sequence joins TRBV6-5 and TRBJ2-5; 7 nucleotides line up with TRBD2. After removal of 6 bases from V and 5 bases from J, the junction contained 21 bases not matched to a gene. This CDR3 is 18 amino acids long. In germline, CDR1 is MNHEY, CDR2 SVGAGI. The CDR3 here is CASSSVGLKLRRGETQYF. The CDR3 coding sequence is TGTGCCAGCAGCTCGGTGGGATTGAAGTTAAGGCGGGGGGAGACCCAGTACTTC.

This clonotype appeared a few times. The rearrangement uses TRBV7-9 and TRBJ1-1, with D uncertain. V was shortened by 5 bases and J by 1 base, with 14 bases between the two germline ends. The CDR3 is made up of 15 amino acids. Germline loops: CDR1 SEHNR, CDR2 FQNEAQ (reference sequence). CDR3 sequence: CASSPLPAANTEAFF. The CDR3 DNA sequence: TGTGCCAGCAGCCCCTTACCTGCAGCGAACACTGAAGCTTTCTTT.

The J gene is TRBJ2-2, the V gene TRBV4-2; 8 bases fit TRBD1. Germline V gene lookup returns CDR1 LGHNA and CDR2 YNFKEQ. The CDR3 covers 16 residues. The V segment lost 0 bases and the J segment 7 bases; nucleotides outside the gene matches: 7. Here the CDR3 reads CASSQDMTGAGGELFF. CDR3 nucleotide sequence: TGTGCCAGCAGCCAAGATATGACAGGGGCTGGCGGGGAGCTGTTTTTT.

This rearrangement joins TRBV19 to TRBJ2-7; 8 positions match TRBD1. Germline assignment: CDR1 LNHDA and CDR2 SQIVND (reference sequence). V lost 5 bases, J lost 2 bases, and 11 bases stayed unmatched. This CDR3 region has 16 residues. The CDR3 bases are TGTGCCAGTAGTCCAACCAGTAGGACAGGGCCCTACGAGCAGTACTTC. Translated: CASSPTSRTGPYEQYF.

This clonotype was picked up a small number of times. The chain recombines TRBV10-3 with TRBJ2-3; TRBD1 aligns across 7 bases. The CDR3 consists of 14 residues. Germline trimming cut 9 bases from V and 2 bases from J; bases unmatched to any gene: 8. Germline CDR1 ENHRY, CDR2 SYGVKD. CDR3 DNA sequence: TGTGCCATATCACAGGGGCTTTCCACAGATACGCAGTATTTT. Translation gives CAISQGLSTDTQYF.

This chain connects TRBV5-1 to TRBJ2-3; no definite D call. The DNA end lines up better with TRBJ1-5; the J call may be wrong. CDR1 and CDR2 from the germline V gene are SGHRS and YFSETQ. This CDR3 spans 12 amino acids. The CDR3 region is CASRRTADTQHF. In nucleotides, the CDR3 is TGCGCCAGCAGACGGACGGCAGATACGCAGCATTTT.

Concerning this clonotype: The conserved phenylalanine or tryptophan normally closing the CDR3 is absent here, so this likely arose from a read error. The chain has TRBV2 and TRBJ1-1; 7 bases fit TRBD1. J gave up 0 bases and V 7 bases, and 11 bases lay outside the gene matches. This CDR3 spans 16 amino acids. CDR1 is SNHLY and CDR2 is FYNNEI in the germline V gene. The DNA of the CDR3 is TGTGCCAGCAAACTGGGACAGCTAAAAATGAACACTGAAGCTTTCTCT. As protein: CASKLGQLKMNTEAFS.

This clonotype has ten or more counts. A much larger clone differs by one base, so this may be a read error. The V and J genes are TRBV29-1 and TRBJ1-1; D is unresolved. The germline gives CDR1 SQVTM, CDR2 ANQGSEA. The CDR3 sequence is 11 residues long. This chain's CDR3 is CSVGGNTETFF. As DNA, the CDR3 is TGCAGCGTTGGTGGGAACACTGAAACTTTCTTT.

The chain links TRBV20-1 to TRBJ2-3; D ambiguous. The CDR3 is 12 residues long. Trimming shortened V by 4 bases and J by 2 bases, and 7 bases separated the two germline ends. Per the germline V gene, CDR1 is DFQATT and CDR2 is SNEGSKA (reference sequence). In DNA form, the CDR3 reads TGCAGTGCTAACGTTCCCACAGATACGCAGTATTTT. As protein: CSANVPTDTQYF.

This clonotype was picked up many times. The genes are TRBV20-1 and TRBJ2-7; D unresolved. V dropped 0 bases and J dropped 0 bases, with 9 bases sitting between them. This CDR3 is built from 14 residues. CDR1 is DFQATT, CDR2 SNEGSKA, per germline (reference sequence). CDR3 in amino acids: CSARDRNTSYEQYF. CDR3 coding DNA: TGCAGTGCTAGAGATCGGAACACCTCCTACGAGCAGTACTTC.

Only a few counts were recorded for this clonotype. V and J are TRBV2 and TRBJ2-7; TRBD1 matches at 7 bases. V trimming: 10 bases; J trimming: 9 bases; junction bases outside the gene matches: 15. Germline CDR1 SNHLY, CDR2 FYNNEI. This CDR3 comprises 13 residues. The CDR3 DNA is TGTGCCACCTCTAGGGGGCAATGGAACGCGCAGTACTTC. Its protein product is CATSRGQWNAQYF.

V gene TRBV30 combines with J gene TRBJ2-1, with TRBD2 matching 10 bases. The V segment lost 0 bases and the J segment 2 bases; nucleotides outside the gene matches: 4. This CDR3 contains 16 residues. Germline assignment: CDR1 GTSNPN and CDR2 SVGIG (reference sequence). The CDR3 loop reads CAWSVRSGRAYNEQFF. CDR3 bases: TGTGCCTGGAGTGTACGAAGCGGGAGGGCCTACAATGAGCAGTTCTTC.

The chain recombines TRBV19 with TRBJ2-1; TRBD2 is a possible D gene (6 bases). Trimming took off 4 bases at V and 10 bases at J, with 14 bases between the two ends. Germline V gene lookup returns CDR1 LNHDA and CDR2 SQIVND (reference sequence). The CDR3 is 13 amino acids. The CDR3 nucleotides read TGTGCCAGTAGTAGCGGGGTTACCTACGAGCAGTTCTTC. This gives the protein CASSSGVTYEQFF.

This clonotype has just a few counts. The genes are TRBV29-1 and TRBJ1-3; possible D gene TRBD1, 5 bases. The ends were cut back, 6 bases at V and 2 bases at J, with 14 bases in the middle. This CDR3 is 14 amino acids long. The germline gives CDR1 SQVTM, CDR2 ANQGSEA. The CDR3 region is CSVERDATGNTIYF. DNA for the CDR3: TGCAGCGTCGAAAGGGACGCAACTGGAAACACCATATATTTT.

This clonotype is medium-sized (0.01 to 0.1%) by share. CDR3 sequence: CASAVSSYNEQFF. The CDR3 region has the DNA TGTGCCAGTGCAGTGAGCTCCTACAATGAGCAGTTCTTC. The V and J genes are TRBV12-3 or TRBV12-4 and TRBJ2-1; D unresolved. Trimming cost V 9 bases and J 0 bases, with 9 bases left between them. CDR3 length equals 13 residues.

By share, this clonotype counts as medium-sized. The rearrangement uses TRBV20-1 and TRBJ2-1, with D uncertain. V was clipped by 5 bases and J by 10 bases, with 18 bases between them. Germline loops: CDR1 DFQATT, CDR2 SNEGSKA (reference sequence). The CDR3 sequence is 13 residues long. The CDR3 here is CSAEWHWMREQFF. The CDR3, as DNA: TGCAGTGCTGAGTGGCACTGGATGCGAGAGCAGTTCTTC.

The sample holds a few counts of this clonotype. The V gene is TRBV7-2, the J gene TRBJ2-5; the D gene could be TRBD1 or TRBD2 (6 bases each). The V end lost 7 bases, the J end lost 5 bases, and 20 bases lay between the germline ends. The CDR3 runs 15 residues. The germline gives CDR1 SGHTA, CDR2 FQGNSA. The CDR3 sequence: CASTKRGEARETQYF. DNA of the CDR3: TGTGCCAGCACCAAAAGGGGGGAGGCGCGGGAGACCCAGTACTTC. The full variable domain, its missing parts supplied by reference TRBV7-2 and TRBJ2-5, is GAGVSQSPSNKVTEKGKDVELRCDPISGHTALYWYRQSLGQGLEFLIYFQGNSAPDKSGLPSDRFSAERTGGSVSTLTIQRTQQEDSAVYLCASTKRGEARETQYFGPGTRLLVL.

This clonotype appeared many times. The chain is built from TRBV6-5 and TRBJ2-7; tentatively, D is TRBD2 (6 bases). Trimming pared 8 bases from V and 3 bases from J, leaving 17 bases between. The V gene's germline CDR1 is MNHEY and CDR2 SVGAGI. The CDR3 runs 14 residues. The CDR3 sequence is CASGWDSADYEQYF. The CDR3 DNA sequence: TGTGCCAGCGGCTGGGACTCGGCGGACTACGAGCAGTACTTC.

Details on this clonotype: The junction departs from the called germline gene at one end, perhaps through a read error. V gene TRBV7-7 combines with J gene TRBJ2-5; TRBD2 might be the D (6 bases). The CDR3 length is 14 residues. Germline V CDR1 and CDR2: SSHAT, FNYEAQ (reference sequence). This chain's CDR3 is CASSLNSGQETRYF. The CDR3 DNA is TGTGCCAGCAGCTTGAATAGCGGACAAGAGACCCGGTACTTC.